One and the same sample provided the 30 T cell receptor beta chains below, sequenced in a study of T-cell reconstitution after alpha-beta-depleted transplantation in children. Findings of the study overall: About two months after transplant, alpha-beta T cells reportedly came from several hundred expanded graft clones.

The authors prepared the TCRbeta library with unique molecular identifiers. One entry per CDR3 protein results from TCRdb running MiXCR on the PCR reads. This table has roughly 30,000 distinct CDR3 sequences, over 6.5% appearing once. What these receptors recognize is not known. Sequencing was performed on peripheral blood, taken 60 days after TCRalphabeta/CD19-depleted stem cell transplant. The receptors originated from a child under two years old who had a stem cell transplant for acute myeloid leukemia, so the T cells may come from the graft donor.

The V call is TRBV4-3, the J call TRBJ2-7; tentatively, D is TRBD2 (6 bases). This CDR3 is built from 15 residues. Germline CDR1 LGHNA, CDR2 YSLEER. V was pared by 0 bases and J by 3 bases, with 12 bases between. CDR3 protein: CASSQERRGLYEQYF. CDR3 nucleotides: TGCGCCAGCAGCCAAGAAAGGCGGGGCCTCTACGAGCAGTACTTC.

The table lists this clonotype with many counts. The chain employs TRBV12-3 or TRBV12-4 and TRBJ2-3; maybe TRBD1 (6 bases). Trimming removed 8 bases from V and 1 base from J, with 13 bases in between. The CDR3 runs to 14 residues. The CDR3 region is CASGPRGGTDTQYF. In DNA, the CDR3 is TGTGCCAGCGGCCCCAGGGGAGGCACAGATACGCAGTATTTT.

This clonotype was observed at least ten times. The chain has TRBV24-1 and TRBJ2-1; D is uncertain. Germline lookup yields CDR1 KGHDR and CDR2 SFDVKD. Deletions cut 5 bases from V and 5 bases from J, with 12 bases between. This CDR3 is built from 14 residues. The CDR3, as DNA: TGTGCCACCAGTGGGGCAGTGTCGCACAATGAGCAGTTCTTC. This encodes CATSGAVSHNEQFF.

This clonotype has only a few counts. This rearrangement joins TRBV27 to TRBJ2-3; 7 bases map to TRBD2. CDR1 MNHEY and CDR2 SMNVEV come from the germline V gene (reference sequence). The length of the CDR3 is 16 residues. V shed 2 bases, J shed 2 bases, and the junction held 7 bases outside the gene matches. In DNA form, the CDR3 reads TGTGCCAGCAGTTTAAAAGCTAGCGGTCACACAGATACGCAGTATTTT. Translated, it gives CASSLKASGHTDTQYF.

There are many counts of this clonotype. The chain couples TRBV29-1 to TRBJ2-3; D is unclear. The ends were cut back, 7 bases at V and 5 bases at J, with 7 bases in the middle. Germline V lookup: CDR1 SQVTM, CDR2 ANQGSEA. The CDR3 has 10 amino acids. The CDR3 DNA follows: TGCAGCGGTTGGGTAGATACGCAGTATTTT. It is translated as CSGWVDTQYF.

In this sample, this clonotype turned up many times. The chain combines TRBV7-2 with TRBJ2-7; the D gene is possibly TRBD1 (6 bases). The CDR3 is made up of 13 amino acids. Trimming shortened V by 2 bases and J by 5 bases, and 10 bases separated the two germline ends. The germline V gene has CDR1 SGHTA and CDR2 FQGNSA. In DNA form, the CDR3 reads TGTGCCAGCAGCTTACCAGGGGCGGACGAGCAGTACTTC. Protein: CASSLPGADEQYF.

This clonotype was found many times. The chain has TRBV4-2 and TRBJ2-5, with 7 bases lining up with TRBD2. The CDR3 is 14 amino acids. Germline loops: CDR1 LGHNA, CDR2 YNFKEQ. V lost 0 bases to trimming and J lost 5 bases; unmatched junction nucleotides: 3. CDR3 DNA sequence: TGTGCCAGCAGCCAAGATACCGGGGGGGAGACCCAGTACTTC. Translation: CASSQDTGGETQYF.

This clonotype has at least ten counts. The genes are TRBV5-1 and TRBJ1-1; D is uncertain. Germline CDR1 reads SGHRS; CDR2 reads YFSETQ. This CDR3 is built from 14 residues. V lost 0 bases to trimming and J lost 7 bases, with 13 bases between them. The CDR3 DNA follows: TGCGCCAGCAGCTTGGCACAACAGCACCGTGAAGCTTTCTTT. It encodes CASSLAQQHREAFF.

This clonotype showed up many times. The chain joins TRBV6-5 to TRBJ2-1, with a tentative D call TRBD1 (7 bases). The V gene's germline CDR1 is MNHEY and CDR2 SVGAGI. This CDR3 has 16 amino acids. V was cut by 2 bases and J by 4 bases, with 15 bases left in between. The CDR3 bases are TGTGCCAGCAGTTACGCAGGGGGGATTATTTACAATGAGCAGTTCTTC. This codes for CASSYAGGIIYNEQFF.

This clonotype was counted a few times. V usage is TRBV7-9 and J usage is TRBJ2-5; D unclear. V lost 0 bases, J lost 4 bases, and 9 bases lay in between. This CDR3 contains 14 residues. Germline CDR1 and CDR2: SEHNR and FQNEAQ (reference sequence). The CDR3 here is CASSLAMERETQYF. In DNA form, the CDR3 reads TGTGCCAGCAGCTTAGCAATGGAACGAGAGACCCAGTACTTC. The full variable domain, in which reference TRBV7-9 and TRBJ2-5 provide the parts outside the CDR3, is DTGVSQNPRHKITKRGQNVTFRCDPISEHNRLYWYRQTLGQGPEFLTYFQNEAQLEKSRLLSDRFSAERPKGSFSTLEIQRTEQGDSAMYLCASSLAMERETQYFGPGTRLLVL.

This clonotype occurred many times. This chain connects TRBV27 to TRBJ2-1; 15 bases agree with TRBD2. V was clipped by 7 bases and J by 0 bases; unmatched bases: 16. Looked up from germline, CDR1 is MNHEY and CDR2 is SMNVEV (reference sequence). The CDR3 has 21 amino acids. CDR3 nucleotides: TGTGCCAGCACCCCCCGATCGGGACTAGCGGGGGGCTTCAGCTCCTACAATGAGCAGTTCTTC. It translates to CASTPRSGLAGGFSSYNEQFF.

This clonotype has a count of ten or more. This chain links TRBV4-3 with TRBJ2-5; TRBD2 agrees at 12 bases. V was clipped by 0 bases and J by 5 bases; unmatched bases: 4. CDR3 length: 16 residues. Germline assignment: CDR1 LGHNA and CDR2 YSLEER. The CDR3: CASSQDLAGGLETQYF. In DNA form, the CDR3 reads TGCGCCAGCAGCCAAGATCTAGCGGGGGGGCTGGAGACCCAGTACTTC.

This clonotype was observed a handful of times. The chain has TRBV5-4 and TRBJ2-3; 7 bases agree with TRBD1. The J segment lost 3 bases and the V segment lost 4 bases, leaving 2 bases of the junction unmatched. Germline V gene data show CDR1 as SGHNT and CDR2 as YYREEE (reference sequence). CDR3 length equals 13 residues. The CDR3 bases are TGTGCCAGCAGCCGACAGGGAACAGATACGCAGTATTTT. Its protein is CASSRQGTDTQYF.

The gene calls are TRBV28 and TRBJ2-5, with D possibly being TRBD1 (6 bases). The CDR3 runs to 14 residues. V was trimmed by 5 bases and J by 4 bases, leaving 14 bases between them. The germline gives CDR1 MDHEN, CDR2 SYDVKM. CDR3 protein: CASSPNRVTETQYF. The CDR3 DNA follows: TGTGCCAGCAGTCCAAACAGGGTAACAGAGACCCAGTACTTC. Drawing the rest from reference TRBV28 and TRBJ2-5, the complete variable domain is DVKVTQSSRYLVKRTGEKVFLECVQDMDHENMFWYRQDPGLGLRLIYFSYDVKMKEKGDIPEGYSVSREKKERFSLILESASTNQTSMYLCASSPNRVTETQYFGPGTRLLVL.

This clonotype has only a few counts. At one boundary the junction diverges from the germline segment, which might be a read error. This chain uses TRBV20-1 with TRBJ1-6, with 9 bases lining up with TRBD1. CDR1 and CDR2 from the germline V gene are DFQATT and SNEGSKA (reference sequence). The CDR3 runs to 16 residues. CDR3 sequence (DNA): TGCTGTGCTAGCGGGACAGGGACCATCGGAAATTCACCCCTCCACTTT. Translated, it gives CCASGTGTIGNSPLHF.

This clonotype was observed many times. The V and J genes are TRBV6-1 and TRBJ2-7, with TRBD2 matching 9 bases. Germline CDR1 and CDR2: MNHNS and SASEGT. This CDR3 is 11 amino acids long. V lost 5 bases to trimming and J lost 7 bases; unmatched junction nucleotides: 0. CDR3 sequence reads: CASSLAGEQYF. CDR3 DNA sequence: TGTGCCAGCAGTCTAGCGGGAGAGCAGTACTTC.

This clonotype was detected many times. The chain employs TRBV6-1 and TRBJ2-7; no reliable D call. V was trimmed by 3 bases and J by 3 bases, leaving 18 bases between them. The CDR3 loop spans 16 amino acids. In germline, CDR1 is MNHNS, CDR2 SASEGT. CDR3 DNA sequence: TGTGCCAGCAGTGACCACTCCCGAATAGTGGGCTACGAGCAGTACTTC. Translating gives CASSDHSRIVGYEQYF.

This clonotype rates as medium-sized (0.01 to 0.1%). This chain uses TRBV29-1 with TRBJ2-7; TRBD2 matches 7 bases. Per germline, CDR1 SQVTM and CDR2 ANQGSEA. The CDR3 consists of 15 residues. V shed 2 bases, J shed 1 base, and the junction held 8 bases outside the gene matches. The CDR3 spells CSVEKRTRGSYEQYF. CDR3 DNA sequence: TGCAGCGTTGAAAAGCGGACTAGGGGTTCCTACGAGCAGTACTTC.

This clonotype has at least ten counts. This chain connects TRBV11-1 to TRBJ2-1; 7 bases line up with TRBD2. Germline CDR1 reads SGHAT; CDR2 reads FQDESV (reference sequence). J was trimmed by 4 bases and V by 4 bases; bases with no gene match: 19. The CDR3 totals 19 residues. In DNA, the CDR3 is TGTGCCAGCAGCTCCACTCTCCCTCTAGAGCGGGGTCCTTACAATGAGCAGTTCTTC. It yields the protein CASSSTLPLERGPYNEQFF.

This clonotype appeared many times. This CDR3 is CSVKVRNYGYTF. As DNA, the CDR3 is TGCAGCGTTAAGGTCAGGAACTATGGCTACACCTTC. The chain joins TRBV29-1 to TRBJ1-2; D is unclear. Deletions cut 5 bases from V and 2 bases from J, with 9 bases between. Germline CDR1 reads SQVTM; CDR2 reads ANQGSEA. The CDR3 covers 12 residues. Supplemented by reference TRBV29-1 and TRBJ1-2, the full variable domain reads SAVISQKPSRDICQRGTSLTIQCQVDSQVTMMFWYRQQPGQSLTLIATANQGSEATYESGFVIDKFPISRPNLTFSTLTVSNMSPEDSSIYLCSVKVRNYGYTFGSGTRLTVV.

This clonotype was counted many times. The chain couples TRBV20-1 to TRBJ2-7; TRBD2 matches 7 bases. The V gene end was trimmed by 6 bases and the J gene end by 1 base; junction bases not matched to a gene: 6. CDR3 length: 13 residues. Germline-derived CDR1 and CDR2 are DFQATT and SNEGSKA (reference sequence). CDR3 nucleotide sequence: TGCAGTGCCGGCCGACTAGCATCCTACGAGCAGTACTTC. It codes for CSAGRLASYEQYF.

The V gene is TRBV7-6, the J gene TRBJ2-7, with 12 bases lining up with TRBD2. This CDR3 contains 16 residues. The V gene end was trimmed by 4 bases and the J gene end by 6 bases; junction bases not matched to a gene: 10. CDR1 is SGHVS and CDR2 is FNYEAQ in the germline V gene. The CDR3 region is CASSSPSGRVGSEQYF. Here the CDR3 DNA reads TGTGCCAGCAGCTCCCCTAGCGGGAGGGTCGGAAGCGAGCAGTACTTC.

This clonotype showed up many times. The V gene is TRBV29-1, the J gene TRBJ2-7, with D possibly TRBD2 on 6 matching bases. CDR1 is SQVTM and CDR2 is ANQGSEA in the germline V gene. Deletions cut 4 bases from V and 5 bases from J, with 12 bases between. CDR3 length: 12 residues. CDR3 residues: CSVGQGGNEQYF. DNA of the CDR3: TGCAGCGTTGGGCAGGGAGGCAACGAGCAGTACTTC.

This clonotype was counted at least ten times. J is TRBJ2-7 and V is TRBV9; possibly TRBD1 for D (5 bases). The V end lost 2 bases, the J end lost 4 bases, and 13 bases lay between the germline ends. This CDR3 spans 14 amino acids. Germline CDR1 reads SGDLS; CDR2 reads YYNGEE. This CDR3 reads CASSVAGLGYEQYF. The CDR3 DNA reads TGTGCCAGCAGCGTCGCAGGGTTGGGGTACGAGCAGTACTTC.

This clonotype was counted many times. The rearrangement links TRBV28 to TRBJ2-7, with TRBD1 matching 9 bases. V trimming: 4 bases; J trimming: 4 bases; junction bases outside the gene matches: 14. CDR1 and CDR2 (germline): MDHEN, SYDVKM. The length of the CDR3 is 17 residues. CDR3 nucleotide sequence: TGTGCCAGCAGTTCAGGACAGGGGTTGGCACTTGCTTACGAGCAGTACTTC. It is translated as CASSSGQGLALAYEQYF.

This clonotype was counted at least ten times. The V and J genes are TRBV7-9 and TRBJ1-2; D perhaps matches TRBD1 (6 bases). Trimming left V 1 base short and J 8 bases short, with 17 bases between. The germline CDR1 and CDR2 sequences are SEHNR and FQNEAQ (reference sequence). CDR3 length equals 15 residues. CDR3 region: CASSLELRDTDGYTF. CDR3 DNA: TGTGCCAGCAGCTTAGAGCTCCGGGACACCGACGGCTACACCTTC. The full variable domain, rest sourced from reference TRBV7-9 and TRBJ1-2, is DTGVSQNPRHKITKRGQNVTFRCDPISEHNRLYWYRQTLGQGPEFLTYFQNEAQLEKSRLLSDRFSAERPKGSFSTLEIQRTEQGDSAMYLCASSLELRDTDGYTFGSGTRLTVV.

This clonotype came up many times. The chain joins TRBV6-5 to TRBJ2-3; the match to TRBD2 covers 8 bases. The V segment lost 4 bases and the J segment 1 base; nucleotides outside the gene matches: 4. Germline-derived CDR1 and CDR2 are MNHEY and SVGAGI. There are 15 residues in the CDR3. The CDR3 loop is CASSSQRGRTDTQYF. The CDR3 DNA reads as TGTGCCAGCAGTTCCCAGCGGGGGCGCACAGATACGCAGTATTTT.

This clonotype was seen many times. The chain has TRBV6-2 or TRBV6-3 and TRBJ1-1; D not resolved. Germline V gives CDR1 MNHEY, CDR2 SVGEGT. Between the trimmed V and J ends, which lost 2 bases and 1 base, there was a span of 14 bases. The CDR3 runs to 16 residues. The CDR3 loop is CASSYTREHWNTEAFF. The CDR3 DNA is TGTGCCAGCAGTTACACGAGGGAGCACTGGAACACTGAAGCTTTCTTT.

This clonotype occurred many times. The chain recombines TRBV5-1 with TRBJ2-7; D tentatively reads TRBD1 or TRBD2 (5 bases each). Trimming pared 0 bases from V and 5 bases from J, leaving 12 bases between. The CDR3 is 14 amino acids. Germline values: CDR1 SGHRS, CDR2 YFSETQ. Written as DNA, the CDR3 is TGCGCCAGCAGCTTGGCTCTTTGGGGACACGAGCAGTACTTC. Amino acid sequence: CASSLALWGHEQYF.

This clonotype was detected ten times or more. Germline is not matched at one junction end, which may reflect a read error. The chain links TRBV5-6 to TRBJ2-1, with 14 bases identical to TRBD2. Per germline, CDR1 SGHDT and CDR2 YYEEEE. The CDR3 length is 13 residues. The CDR3 sequence: CASSFMGLAGESF. CDR3 coding DNA: TGTGCCAGCAGCTTTATGGGACTAGCGGGGGAGTCCTTC. Together with reference TRBV5-6 and TRBJ2-1, the CDR3 gives the full variable domain: DAGVTQSPTHLIKTRGQQVTLRCSPKSGHDTVSWYQQALGQGPQFIFQYYEEEERQRGNFPDRFSGHQFPNYSSELNVNALLLGDSALYLCASSFMGLAGESFGPGTRLTVL.